This T cell receptor (beta chain) comes out of a study of OX40 agonist ivuxolimab in advanced cancers. In the study overall: While on treatment, patients had intravenous ivuxolimab at 0.01 to 10 mg/kg every 2 weeks.

Notes on the study in general: Some nonresponders additionally presented with little normalized T-cell clonal expansion.

On this clone: The antigen is not known.

Exclusion applied to patients with autoimmune disease history or systemic immunosuppression. V trimming: 4 bases; J trimming: 4 bases; junction bases outside the gene matches: 10. The CDR3 totals 17 residues. The germline V gene has CDR1 MNHNS and CDR2 SASEGT. Clones were read by immunoSEQ multiplex PCR, and TCRdb kept only the in-frame ones, dropping some. The data show 77,000 or so clones, with about nine tenths seen just once and approximately 2% held by the top ten. The input for sequencing was CD4+ or CD8+ T cells sorted from blood, taken in a trial of the OX40 agonist ivuxolimab. The receptor's source is an adult with an advanced solid tumor such as melanoma, head and neck, liver or kidney cancer. The genes are TRBV6-1 and TRBJ1-1, with TRBD1 matching over 12 bases. Written as DNA, the CDR3 is TGTGCCAGCAGTGCCCGGGACAGGGGGCCGGCTGGCACTGAAGCTTTCTTT. Translation: CASSARDRGPAGTEAFF.